The 5 T cell receptor beta chains below come from one sample, sequenced in a study of vaccination and CD4 T cells after COVID-19 (dated 2022 in TCRdb). Antigen specificity for these receptors is unknown. Read against the paper, the sample's treatment or condition label means: approximately nine-day PBMC culture with coronavirus spike peptide pools or control peptides (ViraFEST assay). Library construction relied on PCR. The sequencer was an Illumina iSeq 100. DNA from cultured CD4+ T cells underwent TCR sequencing with the Oncomine TCR Beta short-read assay at the Johns Hopkins FTIC core. The public sequencing data were trimmed at Q25 with fastp and processed into clonotypes with MiXCR by TCRdb, which kept only in-frame beta chains. One record per CDR3 amino acid sequence lists the most common genes and DNA. The sample data list several thousand distinct CDR3 sequences, and 37% of these were observed just once. Of the sample, 50% to 70% is held by the ten largest clones.

The material was CD4+ T cells from blood, cultured in vitro, obtained after SARS-CoV-2 vaccination. The receptors here all came from a human donor who had recovered from COVID-19.

The chain joins TRBV28 to TRBJ1-2, with D maybe TRBD1 (5 bases). This CDR3 has 16 residues. V lost 5 bases, J lost 4 bases, and 20 bases lay in between. The germline V gene has CDR1 MDHEN and CDR2 SYDVKM. CDR3 loop: CASSQSGAESLYGYTF. The CDR3 DNA reads as TGTGCCAGCAGTCAATCCGGGGCCGAATCTCTCTATGGCTACACCTTC.

The V and J genes are TRBV19 and TRBJ2-5; D possibly uses TRBD1 or TRBD2 (5 bases each). Trimming took 1 base from V and 5 from J, leaving 17 bases between them. Germline V CDR1 and CDR2: LNHDA, SQIVND (reference sequence). This CDR3 is 16 amino acids long. CDR3 nucleotide sequence: TGTGCCAGTAGTATAGGGAAGCCCGGGGCTACCGAGACCCAGTACTTC. Translation gives CASSIGKPGATETQYF.

The rearrangement joins TRBV20-1 to TRBJ1-2; 8 positions match TRBD1. The CDR3 contains 14 residues. Looked up from germline, CDR1 is DFQATT and CDR2 is SNEGSKA (reference sequence). Unmatched junction bases numbered 6, after V lost 1 base and J lost 5 bases. The CDR3 region is CSARGLDREYGYTF. The CDR3 DNA reads as TGCAGTGCTAGAGGTCTGGACAGGGAATATGGCTACACCTTC.

The chain recombines TRBV7-2 with TRBJ2-5, with 8 nucleotides matching TRBD1. The V gene end was trimmed by 1 base and the J gene end by 5 bases; junction bases not matched to a gene: 6. The CDR3 totals 15 residues. Looked up from germline, CDR1 is SGHTA and CDR2 is FQGNSA. In DNA, the CDR3 is TGTGCCAGCAGCTTAGGGGGACAGGCTCATGAGACCCAGTACTTC. Its translation is CASSLGGQAHETQYF.

V and J are TRBV5-1 and TRBJ2-7, with TRBD2 identical over 13 bases. Germline values: CDR1 SGHRS, CDR2 YFSETQ. CDR3 length equals 16 residues. J lost 2 bases, V lost 3 bases, and 5 bases had no gene match. CDR3 sequence (DNA): TGCGCCAGCAGCTCTACCGGGACTAGCGGGGCCTACGAGCAGTACTTC. Residues: CASSSTGTSGAYEQYF. The full variable domain, in which reference TRBV5-1 and TRBJ2-7 provide the parts outside the CDR3, is KAGVTQTPRYLIKTRGQQVTLSCSPISGHRSVSWYQQTPGQGLQFLFEYFSETQRNKGNFPGRFSGRQFSNSRSEMNVSTLELGDSALYLCASSSTGTSGAYEQYFGPGTRLTVT.